These 7 T cell receptor beta chains originate from one sample sequenced in a study of STAT5B mutations in CD4+ large granular lymphocyte leukemia. TCRdb's table, derived via immunoSEQ multiplex PCR, lists solely in-frame clones and lacks some. The repertoire holds about 30,000 clones, with roughly 78% as singletons. The specimen was CD4+ T cells from blood buffy coats. These receptors all stem from a human donor in good health.

V is TRBV20-1 and J is TRBJ2-1; possible D gene TRBD1, 6 bases. This CDR3 contains 11 residues. Germline CDR1 and CDR2: DFQATT and SNEGSKA (reference sequence). V lost 6 bases and J lost 7, with 10 bases in between. The CDR3 DNA follows: TGCAGTGCCCCAAGGGGGAATGAGCAGTTCTTC. Translating gives CSAPRGNEQFF.

This chain connects TRBV15 to TRBJ2-5; no definite D call. This CDR3 contains 15 residues. V was cut by 2 bases and J by 1 base, with 11 bases left in between. Germline CDR1 is LNHNV and CDR2 is YYDKDF (reference sequence). The CDR3 DNA reads as TGTGCCACCAGCAGATCCTCGGGCGGCCAAGAGACCCAGTACTTC. Translating it yields CATSRSSGGQETQYF.

The CDR3 nucleotides are TGTGCCAGCTCAACGGGACAGGGGGTTGTTGAGCCCCAGCATTTT. As protein: CASSTGQGVVEPQHF. This sequence joins TRBV18 and TRBJ1-5, with TRBD1 identical over 11 bases. Trimming at V came to 5 bases and at J to 8 bases, leaving 8 bases not matched to a gene. The CDR3 is 15 amino acids. CDR1 is KGHSH, CDR2 LQKENI, per germline.

The chain couples TRBV7-9 to TRBJ1-1, with D hard to call. The V gene lost 1 base and the J gene lost 7 bases, with 13 bases spanning the gap. From germline, CDR1 is SEHNR and CDR2 FQNEAQ (reference sequence). The CDR3 is 14 residues long. DNA for the CDR3: TGTGCCAGCAGCTTAGGGTTCCCTGGAGATGAAGCTTTCTTT. It is translated as CASSLGFPGDEAFF.

This clone is a singleton in its sample. This chain links TRBV6-5 with TRBJ2-2; D not resolved. The CDR3 is made up of 14 amino acids. From germline, CDR1 is MNHEY and CDR2 SVGAGI. Trimming left V 9 bases short and J 1 base short, with 12 bases between. For the CDR3, the DNA is TGTGCCAGTACCAGGTCGAGGAACACCGGGGAGCTGTTTTTT. It is translated as CASTRSRNTGELFF.

This chain connects TRBV19 to TRBJ2-7, with a possible D match to TRBD1 (6 bases). V shed 5 bases and J shed 3 bases, with 11 bases lying between them. Per germline, CDR1 LNHDA and CDR2 SQIVND (reference sequence). The length of the CDR3 is 13 residues. CDR3 sequence: CASSYARGYEQYF. CDR3 in DNA: TGTGCCAGTAGTTATGCCAGGGGCTACGAGCAGTACTTC.

This clone has a handful of counts. The genes are TRBV5-4 and TRBJ2-7; D uncertain. The CDR3 is 15 amino acids. V gave up 0 bases and J gave up 0 bases, with 10 bases separating them. Germline lookup yields CDR1 SGHNT and CDR2 YYREEE (reference sequence). The CDR3 protein is CASSLDRPSSYEQYF. For the CDR3, the DNA is TGTGCCAGCAGCTTGGATAGGCCGAGCTCCTACGAGCAGTACTTC.